This T cell receptor (beta chain) was recorded in a study of blood T cells in healthy people across ages. Broader study findings: The study regarded diversity estimates from one million T cells as underestimates.

This clonotype occurred a few times. Its antigen is undetermined. Every donor contributed about 10 milliliters of peripheral blood by blood draw. For the second PCR, which ran for about 7 to 11 cycles, a sample-barcoded 5' primer and a J-beta primer mix were used. TCRdb recomputed calls from the 5' RACE reads with MiXCR, one row per CDR3 protein. The profile shows 1.4 million or so distinct CDR3 sequences, approximately 42% of them singletons. The source is a woman aged 18-35 years in good health. Sample: blood.

The CDR3 DNA sequence: TGTGCCAGCAGCTCCCGGGGACTAGCGGGTAGGGCAGATACGCAGTATTTT. Translating it yields CASSSRGLAGRADTQYF. This chain joins TRBV7-2 and TRBJ2-3, with 12 bases identical to TRBD2. Trimming cost V 4 bases and J 4 bases; bases outside gene matches: 9. The CDR3 sequence is 17 residues long. Germline-derived CDR1 and CDR2 are SGHTA and FQGNSA. Complete variable domain (other parts from reference TRBV7-2 and TRBJ2-3): GAGVSQSPSNKVTEKGKDVELRCDPISGHTALYWYRQSLGQGLEFLIYFQGNSAPDKSGLPSDRFSAERTGGSVSTLTIQRTQQEDSAVYLCASSSRGLAGRADTQYFGPGTRLTVL.